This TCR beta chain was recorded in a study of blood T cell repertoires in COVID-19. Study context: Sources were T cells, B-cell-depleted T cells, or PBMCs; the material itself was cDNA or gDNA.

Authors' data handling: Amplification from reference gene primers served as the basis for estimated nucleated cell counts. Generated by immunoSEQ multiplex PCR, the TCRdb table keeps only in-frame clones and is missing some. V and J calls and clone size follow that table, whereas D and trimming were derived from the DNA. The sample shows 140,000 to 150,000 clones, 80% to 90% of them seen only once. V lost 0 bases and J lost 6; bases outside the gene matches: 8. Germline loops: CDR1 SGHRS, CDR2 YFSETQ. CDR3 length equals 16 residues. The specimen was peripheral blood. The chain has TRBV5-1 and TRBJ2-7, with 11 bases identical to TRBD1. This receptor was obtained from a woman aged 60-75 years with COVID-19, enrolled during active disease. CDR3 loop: CASSLAPGTGGSEQYF. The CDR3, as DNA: TGCGCCAGCAGCTTGGCCCCCGGGACAGGGGGGAGCGAGCAGTACTTC.